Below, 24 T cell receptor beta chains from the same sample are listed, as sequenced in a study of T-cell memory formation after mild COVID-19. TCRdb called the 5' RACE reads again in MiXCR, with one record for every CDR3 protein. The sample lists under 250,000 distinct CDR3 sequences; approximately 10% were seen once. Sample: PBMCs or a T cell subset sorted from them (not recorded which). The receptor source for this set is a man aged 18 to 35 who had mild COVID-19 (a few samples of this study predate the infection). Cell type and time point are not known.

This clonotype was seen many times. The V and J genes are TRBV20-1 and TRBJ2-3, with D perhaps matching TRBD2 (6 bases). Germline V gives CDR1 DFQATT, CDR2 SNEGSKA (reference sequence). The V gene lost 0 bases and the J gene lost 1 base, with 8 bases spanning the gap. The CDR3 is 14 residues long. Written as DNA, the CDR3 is TGCAGTGCTAGAGACTGGGGGGGCACAGATACGCAGTATTTT. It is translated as CSARDWGGTDTQYF.

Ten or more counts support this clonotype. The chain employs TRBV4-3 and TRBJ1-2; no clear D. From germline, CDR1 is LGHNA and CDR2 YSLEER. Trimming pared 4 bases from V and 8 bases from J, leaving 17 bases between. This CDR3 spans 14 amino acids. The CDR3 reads CASSPVLLSEGYTF. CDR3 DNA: TGCGCCAGCAGCCCTGTCCTGCTATCGGAGGGCTACACCTTC.

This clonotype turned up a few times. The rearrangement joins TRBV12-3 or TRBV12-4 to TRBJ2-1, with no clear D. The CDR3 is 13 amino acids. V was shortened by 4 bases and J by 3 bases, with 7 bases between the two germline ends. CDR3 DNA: TGTGCCAGCAGTTGGACGTTCTACAATGAGCAGTTCTTC. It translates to CASSWTFYNEQFF.

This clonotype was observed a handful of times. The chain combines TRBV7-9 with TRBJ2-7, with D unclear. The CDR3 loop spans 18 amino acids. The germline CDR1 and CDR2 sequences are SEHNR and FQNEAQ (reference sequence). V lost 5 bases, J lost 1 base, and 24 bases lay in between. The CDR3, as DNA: TGTGCCAGCAGCCCTAAAGGTGGGAACAGCCGCCGTTCCTACGAGCAGTACTTC. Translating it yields CASSPKGGNSRRSYEQYF.

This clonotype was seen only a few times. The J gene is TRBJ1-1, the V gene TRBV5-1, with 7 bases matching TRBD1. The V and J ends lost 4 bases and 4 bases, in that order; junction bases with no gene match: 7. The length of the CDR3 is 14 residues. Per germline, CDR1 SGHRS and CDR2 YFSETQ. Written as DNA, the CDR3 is TGCGCCAGCAGCGGCACAGGGGAGGGCACTGAAGCTTTCTTT. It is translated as CASSGTGEGTEAFF.

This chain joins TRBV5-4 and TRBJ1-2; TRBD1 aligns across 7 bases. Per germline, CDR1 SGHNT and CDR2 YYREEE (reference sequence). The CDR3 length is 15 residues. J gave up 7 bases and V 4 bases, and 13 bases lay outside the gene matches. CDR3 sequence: CASSPDQGGAGGYTF. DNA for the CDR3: TGTGCCAGCAGCCCGGACCAAGGGGGCGCGGGTGGCTACACCTTC.

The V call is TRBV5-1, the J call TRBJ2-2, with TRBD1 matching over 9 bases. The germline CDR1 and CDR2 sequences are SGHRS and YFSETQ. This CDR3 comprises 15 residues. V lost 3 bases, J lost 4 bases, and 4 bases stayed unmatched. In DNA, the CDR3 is TGCGCCAGCAGCTGGGACAGGGCAGTCACCGGGGAGCTGTTTTTT. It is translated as CASSWDRAVTGELFF.

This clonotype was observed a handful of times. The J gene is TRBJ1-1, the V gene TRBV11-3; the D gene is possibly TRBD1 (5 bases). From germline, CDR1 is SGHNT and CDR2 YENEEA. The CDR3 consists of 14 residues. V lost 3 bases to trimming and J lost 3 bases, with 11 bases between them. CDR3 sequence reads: CASSLRGGYTEAFF. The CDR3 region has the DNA TGTGCCAGCAGCTTGAGGGGCGGGTACACTGAAGCTTTCTTT.

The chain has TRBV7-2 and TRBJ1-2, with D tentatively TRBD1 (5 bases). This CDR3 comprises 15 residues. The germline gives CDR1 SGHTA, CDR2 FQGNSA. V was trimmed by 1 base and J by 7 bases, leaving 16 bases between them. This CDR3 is CASSLGGGRVSGYTF. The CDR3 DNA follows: TGTGCCAGCAGCTTAGGGGGCGGCAGGGTTAGTGGCTACACCTTC.

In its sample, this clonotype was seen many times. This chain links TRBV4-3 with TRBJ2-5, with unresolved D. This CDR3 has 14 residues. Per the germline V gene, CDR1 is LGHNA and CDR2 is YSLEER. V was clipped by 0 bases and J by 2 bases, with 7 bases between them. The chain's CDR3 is CASSQEYSQETQYF. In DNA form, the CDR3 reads TGCGCCAGCAGCCAAGAATACAGTCAAGAGACCCAGTACTTC.

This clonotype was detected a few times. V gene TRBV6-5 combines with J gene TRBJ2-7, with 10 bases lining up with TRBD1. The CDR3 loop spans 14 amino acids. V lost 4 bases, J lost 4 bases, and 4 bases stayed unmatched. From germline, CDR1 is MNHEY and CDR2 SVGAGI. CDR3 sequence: CASSWGQGTYEQYF. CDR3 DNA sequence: TGTGCCAGCAGTTGGGGACAGGGGACATACGAGCAGTACTTC.

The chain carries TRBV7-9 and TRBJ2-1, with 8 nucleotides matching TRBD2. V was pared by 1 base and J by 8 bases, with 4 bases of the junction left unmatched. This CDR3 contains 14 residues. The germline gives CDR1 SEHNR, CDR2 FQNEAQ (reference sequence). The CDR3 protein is CASSLGALADEQFF. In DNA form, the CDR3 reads TGTGCCAGCAGCTTAGGGGCACTAGCGGATGAGCAGTTCTTC.

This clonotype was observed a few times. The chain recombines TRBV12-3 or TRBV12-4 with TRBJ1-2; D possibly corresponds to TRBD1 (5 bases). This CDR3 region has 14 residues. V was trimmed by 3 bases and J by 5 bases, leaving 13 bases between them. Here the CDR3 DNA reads TGTGCCAGCAGTTTCAATAGGGGAGGATATGGCTACACCTTC. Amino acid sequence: CASSFNRGGYGYTF.

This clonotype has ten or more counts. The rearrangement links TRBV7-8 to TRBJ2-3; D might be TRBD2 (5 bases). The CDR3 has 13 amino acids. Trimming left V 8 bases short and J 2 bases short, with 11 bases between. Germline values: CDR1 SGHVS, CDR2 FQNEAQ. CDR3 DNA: TGTGCCAGCCAGCGGCGACTCACAGATACGCAGTATTTT. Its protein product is CASQRRLTDTQYF.

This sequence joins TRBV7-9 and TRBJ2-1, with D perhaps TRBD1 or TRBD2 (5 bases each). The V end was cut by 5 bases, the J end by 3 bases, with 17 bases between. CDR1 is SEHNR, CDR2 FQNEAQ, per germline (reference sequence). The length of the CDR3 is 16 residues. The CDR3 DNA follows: TGTGCCAGCAGCCCGCGTGGGGGTCCAGGCTACAATGAGCAGTTCTTC. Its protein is CASSPRGGPGYNEQFF.

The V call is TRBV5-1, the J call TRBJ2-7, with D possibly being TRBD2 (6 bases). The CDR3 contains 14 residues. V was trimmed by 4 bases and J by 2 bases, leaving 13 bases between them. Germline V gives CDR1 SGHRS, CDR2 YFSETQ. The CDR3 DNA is TGCGCCAGCAGCCCGGACGGGGGAACCTACGAGCAGTACGTC. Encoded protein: CASSPDGGTYEQYV.

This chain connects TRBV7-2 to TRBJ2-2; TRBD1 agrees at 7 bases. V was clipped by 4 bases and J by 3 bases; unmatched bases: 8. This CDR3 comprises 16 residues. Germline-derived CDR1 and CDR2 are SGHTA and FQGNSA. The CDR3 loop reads CASSSGQALDTGELFF. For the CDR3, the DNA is TGTGCCAGCAGCTCCGGACAGGCGTTGGACACCGGGGAGCTGTTTTTT.

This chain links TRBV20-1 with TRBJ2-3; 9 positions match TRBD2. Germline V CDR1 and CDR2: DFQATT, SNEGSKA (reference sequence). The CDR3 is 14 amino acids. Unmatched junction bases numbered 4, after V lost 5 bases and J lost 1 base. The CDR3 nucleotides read TGCAGTGCTCGCCTAGCGGGGCGCACAGATACGCAGTATTTT. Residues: CSARLAGRTDTQYF.

The CDR3 bases are TGTGCCAGCGGCGAGCTCACAGGGAAACACGAGCAGTACGTC. It is translated as CASGELTGKHEQYV. The J gene is TRBJ2-7, the V gene TRBV6-1, with D tentatively TRBD1 (6 bases). Per the germline V gene, CDR1 is MNHNS and CDR2 is SASEGT. This CDR3 has 14 residues. Between the trimmed V and J ends, which lost 8 bases and 5 bases, there was a span of 19 bases.

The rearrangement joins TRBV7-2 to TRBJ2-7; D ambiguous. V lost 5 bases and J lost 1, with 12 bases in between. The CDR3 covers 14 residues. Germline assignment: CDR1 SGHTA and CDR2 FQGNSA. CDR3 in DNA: TGTGCCAGCAGCCGCAGCCGCCTATCCTACGAGCAGTACTTC. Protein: CASSRSRLSYEQYF.

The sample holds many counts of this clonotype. The CDR3 sequence: CASSTGTGGSTEAFF. CDR3 DNA sequence: TGCGCCAGCAGCACCGGGACAGGGGGCTCGACTGAAGCTTTCTTT. The chain links TRBV5-1 to TRBJ1-1, with TRBD1 identical over 12 bases. Germline values: CDR1 SGHRS, CDR2 YFSETQ. Trimming took 4 bases from V and 5 from J; bases not matched to a gene: 6. This CDR3 spans 15 amino acids.

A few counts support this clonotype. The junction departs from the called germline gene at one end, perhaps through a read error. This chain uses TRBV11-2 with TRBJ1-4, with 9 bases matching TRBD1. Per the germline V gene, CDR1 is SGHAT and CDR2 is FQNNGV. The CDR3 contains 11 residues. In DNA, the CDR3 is TGTGCCAGCAGCAGGCGGGACAGGGTTGTTTTT. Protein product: CASSRRDRVVF.

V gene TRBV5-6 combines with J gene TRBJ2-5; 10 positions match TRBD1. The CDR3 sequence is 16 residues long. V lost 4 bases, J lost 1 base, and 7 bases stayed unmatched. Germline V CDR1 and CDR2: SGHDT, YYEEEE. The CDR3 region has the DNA TGTGCCAGCAGCCGACAGGGGGCGTCCACCCAAGAGACCCAGTACTTC. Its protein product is CASSRQGASTQETQYF.

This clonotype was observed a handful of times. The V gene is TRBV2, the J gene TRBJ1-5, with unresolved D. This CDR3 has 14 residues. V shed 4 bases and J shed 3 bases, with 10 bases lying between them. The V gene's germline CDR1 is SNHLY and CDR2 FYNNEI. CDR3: CASSADTSNQPQHF. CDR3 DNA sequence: TGTGCCAGCAGTGCTGACACCTCCAATCAGCCCCAGCATTTT. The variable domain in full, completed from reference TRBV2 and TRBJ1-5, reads EPEVTQTPSHQVTQMGQEVILRCVPISNHLYFYWYRQILGQKVEFLVSFYNNEISEKSEIFDDQFSVERPDGSNFTLKIRSTKLEDSAMYFCASSADTSNQPQHFGDGTRLSIL.